This TCR beta chain derives from a study of T cells in Graves' hyperthyroidism and ophthalmopathy. CDR3 length: 13 residues. J was trimmed by 2 bases and V by 3 bases; bases with no gene match: 2. Germline V gene lookup returns CDR1 DFQATT and CDR2 SNEGSKA (reference sequence). This clonotype has more than one count but fewer than ten. RNA transcripts served as the template for amplifying TCR beta CDR3 regions. During a first-round RT-PCR of the TCR CDR3, the HTBI primer set was used. In TCRdb, the multiplex PCR reads were re-called with MiXCR into one record per CDR3 protein. The table shows 250,000 to 300,000 distinct CDR3 sequences, with 13% to 15% occurring only once.

This TCR was recovered from a woman in her forties with Graves' hyperthyroidism that later progressed to Graves' ophthalmopathy. The rearrangement joins TRBV20-1 to TRBJ2-7; TRBD2 agrees at 9 bases. The specimen sequenced was blood. The CDR3 reads CSARGGRAYEQYF. DNA for the CDR3: TGCAGTGCTAGGGGCGGGAGGGCCTACGAGCAGTACTTC.